This entry concerns a single T cell receptor beta chain. Its antigen is undetermined. These data originate in a study of read filtering for tumor transcriptome and immune sequencing. General observations from the study: The CD138-negative fraction was mixed bone marrow immune cells, not pure T cells. Compared with RNA-seq, IR-seq gave much higher clonotype depth and reliability.

CDR1 and CDR2 from the germline V gene are SGHVS and FNYEAQ. V shed 3 bases, J shed 0 bases, and the junction held 1 base outside the gene matches. This CDR3 is built from 15 residues. The library was built from around 380 ng RNA with molecular barcoded adaptors for alpha/delta and beta/gamma chains. TCRdb itself ran the reads through MiXCR, one entry per CDR3 protein. This table holds about 40,000 distinct CDR3 sequences, about 11% found once. This TCR was sampled from a donor older than 35 with multiple myeloma. The J gene is TRBJ1-3, the V gene TRBV7-6, with TRBD1 identical over 8 bases. The specimen was a population of CD138-negative cells sorted from bone marrow. Here the CDR3 DNA reads TGTGCCAGCAGCTTTGGGACAGGCTCTGGAAACACCATATATTTT. Its translation is CASSFGTGSGNTIYF.